The 2 T cell receptor beta chains below come from one sample, sequenced in a study of blood T cell repertoires in COVID-19. Clones were read by immunoSEQ multiplex PCR, and TCRdb kept only the in-frame ones, dropping some. The sample includes tens of thousands of clones, approximately 80% of them seen just once. Sequencing was performed on peripheral blood. These receptors all stem from a man at least 80 years old with active or convalescent COVID-19.

This clone was detected only once. The CDR3 loop reads CASSLTGGWTGELFF. CDR3 nucleotide sequence: TGCGCCAGCAGCCTCACAGGGGGCTGGACCGGGGAGCTGTTTTTT. The chain links TRBV5-1 to TRBJ2-2; 9 bases are a match to TRBD1. The CDR3 spans 15 residues. In germline, CDR1 is SGHRS, CDR2 YFSETQ. V lost 4 bases and J lost 5; bases outside the gene matches: 6.

The rearrangement uses TRBV5-1 and TRBJ2-6, with a tentative D call TRBD2 (5 bases). From germline, CDR1 is SGHRS and CDR2 YFSETQ. The ends were cut back, 4 bases at V and 0 bases at J, with 14 bases in the middle. The CDR3 runs 17 residues. DNA of the CDR3: TGCGCCAGCAGCGAACGGACGGGAAGCTCTGGGGCCAACGTCCTGACTTTC. Translated: CASSERTGSSGANVLTF. The full variable domain, its missing parts supplied by reference TRBV5-1 and TRBJ2-6, is KAGVTQTPRYLIKTRGQQVTLSCSPISGHRSVSWYQQTPGQGLQFLFEYFSETQRNKGNFPGRFSGRQFSNSRSEMNVSTLELGDSALYLCASSERTGSSGANVLTFGAGSRLTVL.